The rows below give T cell receptor beta chains drawn from one sample of a study of cytomegalovirus exposure and HLA in healthy donors. Profiling relied on immunoSEQ multiplex PCR, and the TCRdb table lists in-frame clones only, not all of them. The data contain approximately 110,000 clones, approximately 80% of them singletons. Material: PBMCs. The source is a man aged 30-40 years in good health and CMV-seronegative. Both conserved end residues are part of each CDR3. Each record gives: D gene, J gene, V gene, clone size, CDR3 protein, CDR3 DNA. The D gene is left open where the match is weak. The listing skips clone size in some rows; elsewhere it reads once, few, many or a size class.

d_call: NA
j_call: TRBJ1-3
v_call: TRBV6-5
clone_size: once
cdr3_aa: CATLGSGNTIYF
cdr3_nt: TGTGCCACCCTAGGCTCTGGAAACACCATATATTTT

d_call: TRBD1
j_call: TRBJ2-2
v_call: TRBV29-1
clone_size: once
cdr3_aa: CSVARQGKFSNTGELFF
cdr3_nt: TGCAGCGTTGCGAGACAGGGGAAGTTTTCGAACACCGGGGAGCTGTTTTTT

d_call: TRBD1
j_call: TRBJ2-1
v_call: TRBV11-3
clone_size: once
cdr3_aa: CASSPGTGRPNEQFF
cdr3_nt: TGTGCCAGCAGCCCCGGGACAGGCCGGCCTAATGAGCAGTTCTTC

d_call: TRBD2
j_call: TRBJ2-7
v_call: TRBV4-1
clone_size: NA
cdr3_aa: CASSHLTSGRDEQYF
cdr3_nt: TGCGCCAGCAGCCACCTCACTAGCGGGAGGGACGAGCAGTACTTC

d_call: NA
j_call: TRBJ1-2
v_call: TRBV19
clone_size: NA
cdr3_aa: CASSIVPARQDGYTF
cdr3_nt: TGTGCCAGTAGTATAGTTCCTGCCCGGCAGGATGGCTACACCTTC

d_call: NA
j_call: TRBJ1-1
v_call: TRBV6-6
clone_size: NA
cdr3_aa: CASNARVQQEAFF
cdr3_nt: TGTGCCAGCAACGCCAGGGTTCAGCAAGAAGCTTTCTTT

d_call: TRBD1
j_call: TRBJ1-1
v_call: TRBV29-1
clone_size: NA
cdr3_aa: CSVRSQGGNTEAFF
cdr3_nt: TGCAGCGTCCGTTCCCAGGGGGGGAACACTGAAGCTTTCTTT

d_call: TRBD1
j_call: TRBJ1-1
v_call: TRBV18
clone_size: NA
cdr3_aa: CASSPDRVTEAFF
cdr3_nt: TGTGCCAGCTCACCAGACAGGGTCACTGAAGCTTTCTTT

d_call: TRBD2
j_call: TRBJ2-3
v_call: TRBV6-4
clone_size: NA
cdr3_aa: CASSDGTSGGTDTQYF
cdr3_nt: TGTGCCAGCAGTGACGGGACTAGCGGGGGCACAGATACGCAGTATTTT

d_call: TRBD2
j_call: TRBJ2-7
v_call: TRBV9
clone_size: few
cdr3_aa: CASSSSAGRTAEQYF
cdr3_nt: TGTGCCAGCAGCTCGTCAGCGGGGAGGACTGCCGAGCAGTACTTC

d_call: TRBD2
j_call: TRBJ2-7
v_call: TRBV7-6
clone_size: NA
cdr3_aa: CASSLVGGVYEQYF
cdr3_nt: TGTGCCAGCAGCTTAGTTGGGGGGGTCTACGAGCAGTACTTC

d_call: TRBD1
j_call: TRBJ2-6
v_call: TRBV27
clone_size: NA
cdr3_aa: CASSSTGGRISGANVLTF
cdr3_nt: TGTGCCAGCAGTTCGACAGGGGGACGCATCTCTGGGGCCAACGTCCTGACTTTC

d_call: NA
j_call: TRBJ2-1
v_call: TRBV4-3
clone_size: NA
cdr3_aa: CASSQFPSSDNEQFF
cdr3_nt: TGCGCCAGCAGCCAATTCCCTTCGTCGGACAATGAGCAGTTCTTC

d_call: NA
j_call: TRBJ2-2
v_call: TRBV9
clone_size: NA
cdr3_aa: CASKPTANTGELFF
cdr3_nt: TGTGCCAGCAAACCCACAGCGAACACCGGGGAGCTGTTTTTT

d_call: TRBD1
j_call: TRBJ2-7
v_call: TRBV7-6
clone_size: NA
cdr3_aa: CASSLAGTGNYEQYF
cdr3_nt: TGTGCCAGCAGCTTAGCCGGGACAGGGAATTACGAGCAGTACTTC

d_call: NA
j_call: TRBJ1-3
v_call: TRBV30
clone_size: once
cdr3_aa: CAWTGVASGNTIYF
cdr3_nt: TGTGCCTGGACCGGGGTCGCCTCTGGAAACACCATATATTTT

d_call: TRBD2
j_call: TRBJ2-7
v_call: TRBV7-2
clone_size: NA
cdr3_aa: CASSLAWATSGGSHEQYF
cdr3_nt: TGTGCCAGCAGCTTAGCGTGGGCGACTAGCGGGGGTTCCCACGAGCAGTACTTC

d_call: TRBD1
j_call: TRBJ1-4
v_call: TRBV19
clone_size: NA
cdr3_aa: CASSLTGPVEKLFF
cdr3_nt: TGTGCCAGTAGTCTGACAGGGCCTGTTGAAAAACTGTTTTTT

d_call: NA
j_call: TRBJ1-1
v_call: TRBV18
clone_size: few
cdr3_aa: CASSPPSEYTEAFF
cdr3_nt: TGTGCCAGCTCACCACCAAGTGAGTACACTGAAGCTTTCTTT

d_call: NA
j_call: TRBJ2-3
v_call: TRBV19
clone_size: NA
cdr3_aa: CASSWRGADTQYF
cdr3_nt: TGTGCCAGTAGTTGGCGGGGAGCAGATACGCAGTATTTT

d_call: TRBD1
j_call: TRBJ2-7
v_call: TRBV29-1
clone_size: NA
cdr3_aa: CSVAEDRAEQYF
cdr3_nt: TGCAGCGTTGCGGAAGACAGGGCCGAGCAGTACTTC

d_call: TRBD2
j_call: TRBJ2-5
v_call: TRBV19
clone_size: NA
cdr3_aa: CASSFGLAGSQETQYF
cdr3_nt: TGTGCCAGTAGTTTCGGACTAGCGGGGTCACAAGAGACCCAGTACTTC

d_call: NA
j_call: TRBJ2-3
v_call: TRBV7-7
clone_size: once
cdr3_aa: CASSMTTTTDTQYF
cdr3_nt: TGTGCCAGCAGCATGACAACCACCACAGATACGCAGTATTTT

d_call: NA
j_call: TRBJ2-7
v_call: TRBV19
clone_size: NA
cdr3_aa: CASSRWGSPEQYF
cdr3_nt: TGTGCCAGTAGTAGATGGGGCAGCCCGGAGCAGTACTTC

d_call: TRBD1
j_call: TRBJ1-1
v_call: TRBV6-5
clone_size: NA
cdr3_aa: CASRTGGEAEAFF
cdr3_nt: TGTGCCAGCAGGACAGGGGGCGAGGCTGAAGCTTTCTTT

d_call: TRBD1
j_call: TRBJ2-6
v_call: TRBV19
clone_size: NA
cdr3_aa: CASSIAQGASAGANVLTF
cdr3_nt: TGTGCCAGTAGTATAGCCCAGGGGGCTTCAGCTGGGGCCAACGTCCTGACTTTC

d_call: TRBD1
j_call: TRBJ2-2
v_call: TRBV25-1
clone_size: few
cdr3_aa: CASTGTGGHTGELFF
cdr3_nt: TGTGCCAGCACTGGGACAGGGGGGCACACCGGGGAGCTGTTTTTT

d_call: NA
j_call: TRBJ2-7
v_call: TRBV27
clone_size: NA
cdr3_aa: CASSLSNLDWYEQYF
cdr3_nt: TGTGCCAGCAGTTTATCGAATCTAGATTGGTACGAGCAGTACTTC

d_call: TRBD2
j_call: TRBJ2-3
v_call: TRBV10-3
clone_size: NA
cdr3_aa: CATLAGGEDTQYF
cdr3_nt: TGTGCCACACTAGCGGGGGGTGAAGATACGCAGTATTTT

d_call: TRBD2
j_call: TRBJ2-3
v_call: TRBV2
clone_size: NA
cdr3_aa: CASGTSGGADTQYF
cdr3_nt: TGTGCCAGCGGGACTAGCGGGGGAGCAGATACGCAGTATTTT

d_call: NA
j_call: TRBJ2-5
v_call: TRBV18
clone_size: NA
cdr3_aa: CASSPNQETQYF
cdr3_nt: TGTGCCAGCTCACCTAACCAAGAGACCCAGTACTTC

d_call: TRBD1
j_call: TRBJ1-4
v_call: TRBV10-3
clone_size: NA
cdr3_aa: CAISERPTGTNEKLFF
cdr3_nt: TGTGCCATCAGTGAGCGGCCGACAGGGACAAATGAAAAACTGTTTTTT

d_call: TRBD1
j_call: TRBJ1-6
v_call: TRBV4-3
clone_size: NA
cdr3_aa: CASSQTYTGTGNGRSPLHF
cdr3_nt: TGCGCCAGCAGCCAAACTTATACCGGGACAGGGAACGGGCGCTCACCCCTCCACTTT

d_call: NA
j_call: TRBJ1-5
v_call: TRBV6-5
clone_size: NA
cdr3_aa: CASSYSEQGPQHF
cdr3_nt: TGTGCCAGCAGTTACTCGGAACAGGGCCCCCAGCATTTT

d_call: TRBD1
j_call: TRBJ1-2
v_call: TRBV6-5
clone_size: NA
cdr3_aa: CASSYSDRGFDGYTF
cdr3_nt: TGTGCCAGCAGTTACTCGGACAGGGGGTTCGATGGCTACACCTTC

d_call: NA
j_call: TRBJ1-3
v_call: TRBV10-1
clone_size: NA
cdr3_aa: CASSEFAGSGNTIYF
cdr3_nt: TGCGCCAGCAGCGAGTTCGCGGGATCTGGAAACACCATATATTTT

d_call: TRBD1
j_call: TRBJ2-4
v_call: TRBV10-3
clone_size: NA
cdr3_aa: CAISDHEGTGFFAKNIQYF
cdr3_nt: TGTGCCATCAGTGATCATGAGGGGACAGGGTTTTTCGCCAAAAACATTCAGTACTTC

d_call: NA
j_call: TRBJ1-1
v_call: TRBV18
clone_size: NA
cdr3_aa: CASSLSQNTEAFF
cdr3_nt: TGTGCCAGCTCATTGTCCCAGAACACTGAAGCTTTCTTT

d_call: TRBD2
j_call: TRBJ2-3
v_call: TRBV7-2
clone_size: NA
cdr3_aa: CASSLGPLAELGTQYF
cdr3_nt: TGTGCCAGCAGCTTAGGACCCCTAGCGGAGCTTGGCACGCAGTATTTT

d_call: TRBD2
j_call: TRBJ2-5
v_call: TRBV19
clone_size: NA
cdr3_aa: CASSIFGGRERETQYF
cdr3_nt: TGTGCCAGTAGTATCTTCGGCGGGAGGGAGCGAGAGACCCAGTACTTC

d_call: NA
j_call: TRBJ2-7
v_call: TRBV7-2
clone_size: NA
cdr3_aa: CASSEQGYEQYF
cdr3_nt: TGTGCCAGCAGCGAACAGGGCTACGAGCAGTACTTC

d_call: TRBD2
j_call: TRBJ2-7
v_call: TRBV2
clone_size: NA
cdr3_aa: CASSGLAEVYEQYF
cdr3_nt: TGTGCCAGCAGTGGACTAGCGGAAGTGTACGAGCAGTACTTC

d_call: TRBD1
j_call: TRBJ1-2
v_call: TRBV5-4
clone_size: NA
cdr3_aa: CASKTGAFNYGYTF
cdr3_nt: TGTGCCAGTAAGACAGGGGCATTTAACTATGGCTACACCTTC

d_call: NA
j_call: TRBJ2-5
v_call: TRBV15
clone_size: NA
cdr3_aa: CATSREKLRGQETQYF
cdr3_nt: TGTGCCACCAGCAGAGAGAAGCTTCGGGGCCAAGAGACCCAGTACTTC

d_call: NA
j_call: TRBJ1-2
v_call: TRBV19
clone_size: NA
cdr3_aa: CASSISERGYGYTF
cdr3_nt: TGTGCCAGTAGTATCTCAGAGCGGGGCTATGGCTACACCTTC

d_call: NA
j_call: TRBJ1-2
v_call: TRBV10-1
clone_size: NA
cdr3_aa: CASSETGIGRSYGYTF
cdr3_nt: TGCGCCAGCAGTGAAACAGGGATCGGCCGGAGCTATGGCTACACCTTC

d_call: TRBD1
j_call: TRBJ1-5
v_call: TRBV28
clone_size: NA
cdr3_aa: CASSLSRDRVQPQHF
cdr3_nt: TGTGCCAGCAGTTTATCGAGGGACAGGGTACAGCCCCAGCATTTT

d_call: TRBD1
j_call: TRBJ2-1
v_call: TRBV5-1
clone_size: few
cdr3_aa: CASSIGTGAPDEQFF
cdr3_nt: TGCGCCAGCAGCATTGGGACAGGTGCCCCGGATGAGCAGTTCTTC

d_call: TRBD1
j_call: TRBJ2-7
v_call: TRBV14
clone_size: NA
cdr3_aa: CASSHGQGRAQYF
cdr3_nt: TGTGCCAGCAGCCACGGACAGGGAAGGGCGCAGTACTTC